The 26 T cell receptor beta chains listed next were all sequenced from one sample in a study of beta chain features in type 1 diabetes. The authors reverse transcribed all of the isolated RNA, so sequencing captured expressed TCRB transcripts. Libraries were prepared by immunoSEQ multiplex PCR; TCRdb keeps only in-frame clonotypes and omits some of them. The profile shows about 360,000 clones, roughly an eighth of them singletons. The sequenced sample consisted of naive CD4+ T cells from blood. Source of these receptors: a man between 18 and 35 years old in good health.

This clone has a handful of counts. CDR3 DNA sequence: TGTGCCATCAGTTTGACAGATCGCACAGATACGCAGTATTTT. Encoded protein: CAISLTDRTDTQYF. The chain combines TRBV10-3 with TRBJ2-3, with a weak D call TRBD1 (5 bases). Between the trimmed V and J ends, which lost 5 bases and 1 base, there was a span of 10 bases. Germline assignment: CDR1 ENHRY and CDR2 SYGVKD. The CDR3 spans 14 residues.

The V gene is TRBV9, the J gene TRBJ2-7, with TRBD2 as a possible D gene (5 bases). V gave up 4 bases and J gave up 7 bases, with 12 bases separating them. CDR3 size: 12 residues. CDR1 is SGDLS, CDR2 YYNGEE, per germline. The CDR3: CASSPEGWEQYF. The CDR3 DNA follows: TGTGCCAGCAGCCCAGAGGGTTGGGAGCAGTACTTC.

This clone was seen a handful of times. This chain joins TRBV10-3 and TRBJ2-1, with 11 bases lining up with TRBD2. The V gene's germline CDR1 is ENHRY and CDR2 SYGVKD. With 8 bases clipped from V and 4 bases from J, the junction kept 4 bases outside the gene matches. The CDR3 runs to 14 residues. Written as DNA, the CDR3 is TGTGCCATCGCTAGCGGGGGGAGTTACAATGAGCAGTTCTTC. It yields the protein CAIASGGSYNEQFF.

This chain uses TRBV6-6 with TRBJ2-7; 9 bases are a match to TRBD2. The CDR3 spans 13 residues. Germline loops: CDR1 MNHNY, CDR2 SVGAGI (reference sequence). Trimming took 7 bases from V and 5 from J; bases not matched to a gene: 6. The CDR3 protein is CASKASGAHEQYF. The CDR3 DNA sequence: TGTGCCAGCAAGGCTAGCGGGGCTCACGAGCAGTACTTC.

The J gene is TRBJ1-2, the V gene TRBV18; D may be TRBD1 (5 bases). V was pared by 3 bases and J by 5 bases, with 19 bases between. Germline V CDR1 and CDR2: KGHSH, LQKENI. The CDR3 contains 16 residues. CDR3: CASSPASSRVSYGYTF. The CDR3 region has the DNA TGTGCCAGCTCACCTGCGTCTTCCAGGGTTTCTTATGGCTACACCTTC. The full variable domain, completed using reference TRBV18 and TRBJ1-2, is NAGVMQNPRHLVRRRGQEARLRCSPMKGHSHVYWYRQLPEEGLKFMVYLQKENIIDESGMPKERFSAEFPKEGPSILRIQQVVRGDSAAYFCASSPASSRVSYGYTFGSGTRLTVV.

The V gene is TRBV19, the J gene TRBJ2-5; maybe TRBD1 (6 bases). CDR3 length equals 16 residues. The V and J ends lost 5 bases and 1 base respectively, with 17 bases between them. Germline assignment: CDR1 LNHDA and CDR2 SQIVND (reference sequence). This chain's CDR3 is CASSPLQGRGQETQYF. In DNA, the CDR3 is TGTGCCAGTAGTCCGCTACAGGGAAGGGGCCAAGAGACCCAGTACTTC.

This clone has only a few counts. The rearrangement joins TRBV5-6 to TRBJ1-1; D gene uncertain. Trimming took 3 bases from V and 3 from J, leaving 15 bases between them. This CDR3 region has 15 residues. Germline CDR1 is SGHDT and CDR2 is YYEEEE. The CDR3 spells CASSWLRRAHTEAFF. The CDR3 bases are TGTGCCAGCAGCTGGCTGAGGAGGGCACACACTGAAGCTTTCTTT.

A few counts support this clone. This chain connects TRBV7-3 to TRBJ1-1; D may be TRBD1 (6 bases). The CDR3 loop spans 17 amino acids. Germline V lookup: CDR1 SGHTA, CDR2 FQGTGA. With 6 bases removed from V and 0 bases from J, the gap between germline ends came to 20 bases. The CDR3 loop is CASREMMAGEMNTEAFF. The CDR3 bases are TGTGCCAGCAGGGAGATGATGGCAGGGGAAATGAACACTGAAGCTTTCTTT.

The V and J genes are TRBV5-1 and TRBJ2-5; 11 bases map to TRBD2. In germline, CDR1 is SGHRS, CDR2 YFSETQ. The CDR3 sequence is 17 residues long. J gave up 4 bases and V 5 bases, and 13 bases lay outside the gene matches. CDR3 DNA: TGCGCCAGCAGAACCTCAGGTAGCGGGGGGGCGAGAGAGACCCAGTACTTC. Protein sequence: CASRTSGSGGARETQYF.

This chain joins TRBV7-2 and TRBJ2-1; unclear D gene. The CDR3 has 14 residues. In germline, CDR1 is SGHTA, CDR2 FQGNSA. V was clipped by 1 base and J by 4 bases, with 8 bases between them. CDR3 region: CASSLVGPYNEQFF. As DNA, the CDR3 is TGTGCCAGCAGCTTAGTGGGCCCTTACAATGAGCAGTTCTTC.

The genes are TRBV10-3 and TRBJ2-1; D possibly corresponds to TRBD2 (6 bases). The CDR3 runs to 14 residues. Germline V gene lookup returns CDR1 ENHRY and CDR2 SYGVKD. CDR3 in DNA: TGTGCTATAACGACCCCGGGACTTAACAATGAGCAGTTCTTC. This translates into CAITTPGLNNEQFF.

This clone has only a few counts. The chain uses TRBV14 and TRBJ2-2; D is possibly TRBD2 (6 bases). The CDR3 consists of 16 residues. The V gene's germline CDR1 is SGHDN and CDR2 FVKESK. V lost 1 base and J lost 6, with 15 bases in between. CDR3 nucleotide sequence: TGTGCCAGCAGCCAAGGCTCCAATAGCGGATCCGGGGAGCTGTTTTTT. Its translation is CASSQGSNSGSGELFF.

The chain combines TRBV28 with TRBJ1-1; 10 bases are a match to TRBD1. V shed 4 bases, J shed 5 bases, and the junction held 16 bases outside the gene matches. From germline, CDR1 is MDHEN and CDR2 SYDVKM. The CDR3 has 18 amino acids. This CDR3 reads CASSSTATRGTGVTEAFF. For the CDR3, the DNA is TGTGCCAGCAGTTCCACTGCTACAAGGGGGACAGGGGTGACTGAAGCTTTCTTT.

This clone came up a few times. The chain is built from TRBV7-9 and TRBJ1-5, with D hard to call. The CDR3 loop spans 14 amino acids. Per the germline V gene, CDR1 is SEHNR and CDR2 is FQNEAQ (reference sequence). Between the trimmed V and J ends, which lost 1 base and 7 bases, there was a span of 11 bases. The CDR3 protein is CASSLGVDSQPQHF. The CDR3 region has the DNA TGTGCCAGCAGCTTAGGTGTAGACTCCCAGCCCCAGCATTTT.

Concerning this clone itself: Other DNA sequences in this sample translate to the same CDR3. V usage is TRBV25-1 and J usage is TRBJ2-3; D is undetermined. This CDR3 is built from 13 residues. The V end was cut by 4 bases, the J end by 0 bases, with 5 bases between. CDR1 is MGHDK and CDR2 is SYGVNS in the germline V gene. The CDR3 DNA reads as TGTGCCAGCAGTGGAACTAGCACAGATACGCAGTATTTT. This gives the protein CASSGTSTDTQYF.

The chain combines TRBV19 with TRBJ2-5, with a possible D match to TRBD1 (5 bases). This CDR3 has 15 amino acids. Germline-derived CDR1 and CDR2 are LNHDA and SQIVND (reference sequence). The V end lost 4 bases, the J end lost 1 base, and 13 bases lay between the germline ends. The CDR3 DNA follows: TGTGCCAGTAGTACGGCCGGTGGGGCCCAAGAGACCCAGTACTTC. Translation gives CASSTAGGAQETQYF.

The rearrangement links TRBV4-1 to TRBJ2-7, with 9 bases fitting TRBD1. The germline gives CDR1 MGHRA, CDR2 YSYEKL. This CDR3 comprises 17 residues. J gave up 2 bases and V 0 bases, and 8 bases lay outside the gene matches. For the CDR3, the DNA is TGCGCCAGCAGCCAAGATTCGGGACAGGGCTGGACCTACGAGCAGTACTTC. This sequence encodes CASSQDSGQGWTYEQYF.

This clone was counted a few times. The genes are TRBV7-3 and TRBJ2-3, with 10 bases matching TRBD2. The trim removed 1 base at V and 6 bases at J, leaving 10 bases unmatched. The CDR3 covers 17 residues. Germline loops: CDR1 SGHTA, CDR2 FQGTGA. DNA for the CDR3: TGTGCCAGCAGCTTAATGGCTAGCGGGGGTGAGAGGGATACGCAGTATTTT. It specifies CASSLMASGGERDTQYF. Combining the CDR3 with reference TRBV7-3 and TRBJ2-3 gives the whole variable domain GAGVSQTPSNKVTEKGKYVELRCDPISGHTALYWYRQSLGQGPEFLIYFQGTGAADDSGLPNDRFFAVRPEGSVSTLKIQRTERGDSAVYLCASSLMASGGERDTQYFGPGTRLTVL.

There are a few counts of this clone. The gene calls are TRBV18 and TRBJ1-4; 7 positions match TRBD1. This CDR3 is 16 amino acids long. CDR1 KGHSH and CDR2 LQKENI come from the germline V gene. The V and J ends lost 5 bases and 8 bases, in that order; junction bases with no gene match: 14. This chain's CDR3 is CASSARQGPRAEKLFF. The CDR3 coding sequence is TGTGCCAGCTCAGCACGACAGGGTCCCCGAGCGGAAAAACTGTTTTTT.

The sample holds a few counts of this clone. The CDR3 here is CAISPSSSDTQYF. CDR3 DNA sequence: TGTGCCATCAGCCCGTCCTCTTCAGATACGCAGTATTTT. The chain recombines TRBV10-3 with TRBJ2-3; no clear D gene. Germline V gene lookup returns CDR1 ENHRY and CDR2 SYGVKD. With 6 bases removed from V and 4 bases from J, the gap between germline ends came to 11 bases. The CDR3 is 13 amino acids.

Here the CDR3 reads CSVAPGGEGEKLFF. CDR3 coding DNA: TGCAGCGTTGCCCCAGGGGGCGAGGGTGAAAAACTGTTTTTT. This chain connects TRBV29-1 to TRBJ1-4; 8 bases are a match to TRBD1. Germline CDR1 is SQVTM and CDR2 is ANQGSEA. The junction had 8 bases not matched to a gene; V was cut back by 4 bases and J by 7 bases. This CDR3 has 14 amino acids.

This clone was found a few times. This chain connects TRBV7-6 to TRBJ1-5; perhaps TRBD1 as D (5 bases). Germline CDR1 is SGHVS and CDR2 is FNYEAQ. V was clipped by 5 bases and J by 4 bases, with 9 bases between them. The CDR3 runs to 13 residues. The CDR3: CASSLTENQPQHF. CDR3 DNA: TGTGCCAGCAGCCTGACAGAGAATCAGCCCCAGCATTTT. The entire variable domain, with the rest obtained from reference TRBV7-6 and TRBJ1-5, is as follows: GAGVSQSPRYKVTKRGQDVALRCDPISGHVSLYWYRQALGQGPEFLTYFNYEAQQDKSGLPNDRFSAERPEGSISTLTIQRTEQRDSAMYRCASSLTENQPQHFGDGTRLSIL.

This clone occurred a few times. The sample carries other DNA sequences with the same CDR3. The chain employs TRBV30 and TRBJ2-7; D remains ambiguous. CDR1 and CDR2 from the germline V gene are GTSNPN and SVGIG (reference sequence). This CDR3 is built from 12 residues. V was cut by 0 bases and J by 3 bases, with 6 bases left in between. The CDR3 loop is CAWSVASYEQYF. The CDR3 DNA reads as TGTGCCTGGAGTGTGGCTAGCTACGAGCAGTACTTC. Using reference TRBV30 and TRBJ2-7 for the parts outside the CDR3, the full variable domain is SQTIHQWPATLVQPVGSPLSLECTVEGTSNPNLYWYRQAAGRGLQLLFYSVGIGQISSEVPQNLSASRPQDRQFILSSKKLLLSDSGFYLCAWSVASYEQYFGPGTRLTVT.

The rearrangement uses TRBV28 and TRBJ2-5, with TRBD2 as a possible D gene (6 bases). V lost 3 bases and J 4 bases, leaving 18 bases between the germline ends. Germline CDR1 is MDHEN and CDR2 is SYDVKM. The CDR3 is made up of 16 amino acids. The CDR3 nucleotides are TGTGCCAGCAGTTTCGGGGTTCGGGGGTTTGGAGAGACCCAGTACTTC. Protein: CASSFGVRGFGETQYF.

The chain combines TRBV5-1 with TRBJ2-3, with D maybe TRBD1 (5 bases). Trimming shortened V by 1 base and J by 1 base, and 10 bases separated the two germline ends. Germline V CDR1 and CDR2: SGHRS, YFSETQ. This CDR3 has 15 amino acids. This chain's CDR3 is CASSLLQGGTDTQYF. The CDR3 nucleotides read TGCGCCAGCAGCTTGCTCCAGGGCGGCACAGATACGCAGTATTTT.

The sample holds a few counts of this clone. This chain uses TRBV14 with TRBJ1-2, with 8 nucleotides matching TRBD1. The CDR3 runs 14 residues. J gave up 8 bases and V 0 bases, and 5 bases lay outside the gene matches. The germline gives CDR1 SGHDN, CDR2 FVKESK. CDR3 in amino acids: CASSQDQGAQGYTF. The CDR3 region has the DNA TGTGCCAGCAGCCAAGATCAGGGGGCGCAAGGCTACACCTTC.